This T cell receptor beta chain was recorded in a study of siplizumab effects on memory and regulatory T cells. TCR templates numbering 90,000 to 100,000 were assayed per sample. Libraries were prepared by immunoSEQ multiplex PCR; TCRdb keeps only in-frame clonotypes and omits some of them. The table has tens of thousands of clones, about 90% seen once. The CDR3 is made up of 14 amino acids. Germline trimming cut 10 bases from V and 2 bases from J; bases unmatched to any gene: 8. The V gene's germline CDR1 is MNHEY and CDR2 SVGAGI. The source is a human donor in good health. The sample was CD8+ T cells sorted from blood. V gene TRBV6-5 combines with J gene TRBJ1-3; 7 bases map to TRBD1. Here the CDR3 DNA reads TGTGCCACCAGGGGGACAACAACTGGAAACACCATATATTTT. This codes for CATRGTTTGNTIYF.